This TCR beta chain was recorded in a study of blood T cell repertoires in COVID-19. TCRdb's copy holds only in-frame clones and misses some; the assay was immunoSEQ multiplex PCR. This sample yields 350,000 to 450,000 clones, of which just over 90% are seen a single time; 0.7% to 0.95% belongs to the top ten. V was pared by 3 bases and J by 4 bases, with 7 bases between. The CDR3 loop spans 13 amino acids. Germline CDR1 reads LNHDA; CDR2 reads SQIVND (reference sequence). Participant reports of clinical history set cohort assignment. J is TRBJ2-1 and V is TRBV19, with a possible D match to TRBD2 (5 bases). This clonotype was obtained from a woman aged 40 to 50 who had been exposed to COVID-19. The sequenced sample was PBMCs or T cells enriched from blood (not recorded which). The CDR3 loop reads CASSIGKYNEQFF. The CDR3 DNA reads as TGTGCCAGTAGTATCGGGAAATACAATGAGCAGTTCTTC. Variable domain in full (rest from reference TRBV19 and TRBJ2-1): DGGITQSPKYLFRKEGQNVTLSCEQNLNHDAMYWYRQDPGQGLRLIYYSQIVNDFQKGDIAEGYSVSREKKESFPLTVTSAQKNPTAFYLCASSIGKYNEQFFGPGTRLTVL.